Each of the 11 T cell receptor beta chains below was sequenced from the same sample in a study of OX40 agonist ivuxolimab in advanced cancers. Profiling relied on immunoSEQ multiplex PCR, and the TCRdb table lists in-frame clones only, not all of them. Of more than 80,000 clones detected, about nine tenths appear once; the ten largest clones hold around 1.8%. Sample: CD4+ or CD8+ T cells sorted from blood, taken in a trial of the OX40 agonist ivuxolimab. These receptors came from an adult with an advanced solid tumor such as melanoma, head and neck, liver or kidney cancer.

The V and J genes are TRBV7-8 and TRBJ1-1; D ambiguous. Germline assignment: CDR1 SGHVS and CDR2 FQNEAQ. The V end lost 1 base, the J end lost 0 bases, and 3 bases lay between the germline ends. The CDR3 is made up of 13 amino acids. CDR3 in amino acids: CASSLDVNTEAFF. CDR3 nucleotides: TGTGCCAGCAGCTTAGACGTGAACACTGAAGCTTTCTTT.

V is TRBV2 and J is TRBJ1-5; 8 bases are a match to TRBD1. The CDR3 is 15 amino acids. The germline V gene has CDR1 SNHLY and CDR2 FYNNEI. V shed 6 bases, J shed 0 bases, and the junction held 4 bases outside the gene matches. The CDR3 DNA reads as TGTGCCAGCAGCGGGACAGGACCTAGCAATCAGCCCCAGCATTTT. Amino acid sequence: CASSGTGPSNQPQHF.

This chain joins TRBV6-8 and TRBJ1-1; a possible D gene is TRBD1 (5 bases). CDR1 MNHGY and CDR2 SAAAGT come from the germline V gene. V was pared by 2 bases and J by 6 bases, with 16 bases between. This CDR3 contains 15 residues. In DNA form, the CDR3 reads TGTGCCAGCAGTTACCCTTGCAGGGAGGTAGCTGAAGCTTTCTTT. Translating it yields CASSYPCREVAEAFF.

The chain joins TRBV6-4 to TRBJ2-1; 7 nucleotides align to TRBD2. This CDR3 contains 14 residues. Germline trimming cut 6 bases from V and 9 bases from J; bases unmatched to any gene: 11. The germline V gene has CDR1 MRHNA and CDR2 SNTAGT. The CDR3 nucleotides are TGTGCCAGCAGCACCGGGCGGGAGTTTGCTGAGCAGTTCTTC. Translated, it gives CASSTGREFAEQFF.

In this sample, this clone turned up once. The chain is built from TRBV6-1 and TRBJ2-7; 7 nucleotides agree with TRBD1. Losses at the gene ends were 2 bases for V and 0 bases for J; bases not matched to a gene: 4. The CDR3 totals 15 residues. Per the germline V gene, CDR1 is MNHNS and CDR2 is SASEGT. The chain's CDR3 is CASSETGQSSYEQYF. The CDR3 DNA follows: TGTGCCAGCAGTGAAACGGGACAGAGCTCCTACGAGCAGTACTTC.

The chain has TRBV15 and TRBJ2-3, with a weak D call TRBD2 (5 bases). In germline, CDR1 is LNHNV, CDR2 YYDKDF (reference sequence). Trimming took off 0 bases at V and 7 bases at J, with 8 bases between the two ends. This CDR3 contains 13 residues. The CDR3 region is CATSRDYGNTQYF. The CDR3 DNA is TGTGCCACCAGCAGAGACTACGGGAATACGCAGTATTTT.

This clone was recorded only once. The chain combines TRBV6-6 with TRBJ2-1; 8 bases line up with TRBD2. Germline V CDR1 and CDR2: MNHNY, SVGAGI (reference sequence). The CDR3 is 15 amino acids. The V and J ends lost 3 bases and 7 bases, in that order; junction bases with no gene match: 8. The CDR3 nucleotides read TGTGCCAGCAGTTATAATAGCGGGATATTGAATGAGCAGTTCTTC. It codes for CASSYNSGILNEQFF.

This clone was observed a single time. This chain uses TRBV27 with TRBJ2-4; perhaps TRBD2 as D (5 bases). The CDR3 sequence is 14 residues long. Germline V lookup: CDR1 MNHEY, CDR2 SMNVEV (reference sequence). V was pared by 4 bases and J by 7 bases, with 14 bases between. CDR3 protein: CASSSGLAGNIQYF. The CDR3 nucleotides are TGTGCCAGCAGTTCCGGGCTAGCCGGGAACATTCAGTACTTC.

The V gene is TRBV7-9, the J gene TRBJ2-3, with 7 bases fitting TRBD1. This CDR3 is 14 amino acids long. With 6 bases clipped from V and 1 base from J, the junction kept 4 bases outside the gene matches. In germline, CDR1 is SEHNR, CDR2 FQNEAQ (reference sequence). The CDR3 sequence: CASRLGQGTDTQYF. The CDR3, as DNA: TGTGCCAGCAGACTTGGACAGGGCACAGATACGCAGTATTTT. Supplemented by reference TRBV7-9 and TRBJ2-3, the full variable domain reads DTGVSQNPRHKITKRGQNVTFRCDPISEHNRLYWYRQTLGQGPEFLTYFQNEAQLEKSRLLSDRFSAERPKGSFSTLEIQRTEQGDSAMYLCASRLGQGTDTQYFGPGTRLTVL.

V usage is TRBV5-1 and J usage is TRBJ2-5, with D perhaps being TRBD1 or TRBD2 (5 bases each). V gave up 4 bases and J gave up 0 bases, with 10 bases separating them. Germline loops: CDR1 SGHRS, CDR2 YFSETQ. This CDR3 is built from 14 residues. The CDR3 spells CASSPGRDQETQYF. CDR3 sequence (DNA): TGCGCCAGCAGCCCGGGACGGGACCAAGAGACCCAGTACTTC.

J is TRBJ1-2 and V is TRBV6-5; unclear D gene. In germline, CDR1 is MNHEY, CDR2 SVGAGI. The CDR3 has 14 residues. Trimming left V 6 bases short and J 4 bases short, with 15 bases between. The CDR3 DNA reads as TGTGCCAGCAGCCCCGTTACCTCGGGCTATGGCTACACCTTC. Its translation is CASSPVTSGYGYTF.